The T cell receptor beta chain under discussion was sequenced for a study of cytomegalovirus exposure and HLA in healthy donors. This PCR relied on a set of 60 Vbeta primers and 13 Jbeta primers. Sequencing was performed with immunoSEQ multiplex PCR; in TCRdb, only in-frame clones are kept and a portion is missing. Of some 150,000 clones in the sample, roughly four fifths were seen once. This clone occurred a few times. The germline V and J ends were trimmed by 0 bases and 3 bases, with 4 bases remaining between them. The CDR3 is 12 residues long. Germline V CDR1 and CDR2: SGHTS, YDEGEE. Sequencing input: PBMCs. The chain joins TRBV5-8 to TRBJ2-7; no clear D. The receptor was isolated from a male donor in good health and CMV-seronegative. The DNA for the CDR3 is TGTGCCAGCAGCTTGGCCAACTACGAGCAGTACTTC. The encoded protein is CASSLANYEQYF.